The present TCR beta chain was sequenced within a study of blood T cell repertoires in COVID-19. Study as a whole: The United States, Italy and Spain provided the acute and convalescent COVID-19 samples.

The authors' processing: Nucleated cell number was recorded as an estimate derived from reference gene primer amplification. The repertoire was sequenced with immunoSEQ multiplex PCR; TCRdb's copy has only in-frame clones and lacks some. D and trimming come from the DNA, and the V and J calls and clone size come from that table. The data contain about 150,000 clones, approximately 86% of them singletons. For this clone: Distinct nucleotide sequences in the sample also encode this CDR3.

A Seattle source enrolled patients during active infection and followed them longitudinally. This sequence was found in a man in his sixties with COVID-19, enrolled during active disease. The sample taken for sequencing was peripheral blood.

For the CDR3, the DNA is TGTGCCAGCAGTTCCCAGGGGGCGGGTAATTCACCCCTCCACTTT. It encodes CASSSQGAGNSPLHF. V gene TRBV27 combines with J gene TRBJ1-6, with 8 bases fitting TRBD1. The V gene end was trimmed by 4 bases and the J gene end by 6 bases; junction bases not matched to a gene: 5. CDR3 length equals 15 residues. The germline V gene has CDR1 MNHEY and CDR2 SMNVEV (reference sequence).